This TCR beta chain came from a study of T cell responses to AZD1222 COVID-19 vaccine. Sequenced by immunoSEQ multiplex PCR; TCRdb stores in-frame clones only, minus some. The sample consists of approximately 150,000 clones, around nine tenths of them appearing once. Regarding the study as a whole: Nearly half of spike-specific TCRs reportedly target variant regions that are unmutated in the B.1.351 and B.1.1.7 variants.

Trimming removed 5 bases at V and 2 bases at J, with 9 bases between. Looked up from germline, CDR1 is SGHTA and CDR2 is FQGTGA. The CDR3 has 14 amino acids. Worth noting for this clone: Its antigen is unidentified.

The TCR comes from an adult in good health. The sequencing here drew on peripheral blood, taken on day 0 of AZD1222 vaccination. The V call is TRBV7-3, the J call TRBJ2-2; D unclear. CDR3 coding DNA: TGTGCCAGCAGCAACATACTAAACACCGGGGAGCTGTTTTTT. Protein product: CASSNILNTGELFF.